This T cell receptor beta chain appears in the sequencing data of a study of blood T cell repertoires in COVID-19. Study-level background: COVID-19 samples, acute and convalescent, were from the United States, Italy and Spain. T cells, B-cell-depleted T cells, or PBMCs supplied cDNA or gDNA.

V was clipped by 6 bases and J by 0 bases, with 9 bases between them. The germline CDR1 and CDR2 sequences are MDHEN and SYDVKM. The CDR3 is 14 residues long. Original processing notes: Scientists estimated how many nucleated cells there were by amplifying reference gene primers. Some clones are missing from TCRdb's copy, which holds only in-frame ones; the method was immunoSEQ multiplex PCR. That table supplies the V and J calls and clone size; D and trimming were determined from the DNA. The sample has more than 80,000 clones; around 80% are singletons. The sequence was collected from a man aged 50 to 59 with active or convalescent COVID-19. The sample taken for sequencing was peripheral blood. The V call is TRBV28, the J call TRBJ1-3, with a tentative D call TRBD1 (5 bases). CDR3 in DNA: TGTGCCAGCAGCCCGACAGCCTCTGGAAACACCATATATTTT. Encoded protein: CASSPTASGNTIYF.